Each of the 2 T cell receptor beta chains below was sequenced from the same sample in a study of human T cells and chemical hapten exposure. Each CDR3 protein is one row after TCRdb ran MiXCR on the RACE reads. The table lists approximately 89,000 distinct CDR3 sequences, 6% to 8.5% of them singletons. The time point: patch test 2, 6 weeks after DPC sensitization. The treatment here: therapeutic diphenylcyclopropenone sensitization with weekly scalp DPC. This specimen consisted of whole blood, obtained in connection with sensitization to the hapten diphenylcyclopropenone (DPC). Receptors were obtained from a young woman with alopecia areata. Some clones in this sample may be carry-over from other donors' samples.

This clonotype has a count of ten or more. This CDR3 reads CSVMVLGEQYF. The CDR3 DNA reads as TGCAGCGTTATGGTCCTTGGGGAGCAGTACTTC. The gene calls are TRBV29-1 and TRBJ2-7; D is unclear. The CDR3 runs to 11 residues. Per the germline V gene, CDR1 is SQVTM and CDR2 is ANQGSEA. V was trimmed by 5 bases and J by 7 bases, leaving 12 bases between them.

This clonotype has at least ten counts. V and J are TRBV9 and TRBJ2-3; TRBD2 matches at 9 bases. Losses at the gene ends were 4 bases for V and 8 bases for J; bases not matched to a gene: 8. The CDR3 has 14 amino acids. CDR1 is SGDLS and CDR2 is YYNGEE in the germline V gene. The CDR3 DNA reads TGTGCCAGCAGCTATAGCGGGGGACAAGTTACGCAGTATTTT. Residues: CASSYSGGQVTQYF.